The source of this T cell receptor (beta chain) is a study of STAT5B mutations in CD4+ large granular lymphocyte leukemia. Trimming stripped 4 bases from V and 6 bases from J, with 22 bases between. CDR3 length: 16 residues. Germline V gives CDR1 MNHNS, CDR2 SASEGT. Method: immunoSEQ multiplex PCR; TCRdb's copy keeps in-frame clones and lacks some. The table includes about 21,000 clones, 65% to 80% detected once. This TCR derives from a human donor in good health. Sequenced input: CD4+ T cells from blood buffy coats. The chain combines TRBV6-1 with TRBJ2-7, with a weak D call TRBD1 (6 bases). The CDR3 DNA sequence: TGTGCCAGCAGTGCCCTACAGGGCCTTCCTCTCAGCGAGCAGTACTTC. As protein: CASSALQGLPLSEQYF.